These 14 T cell receptor beta chains came from one sample sequenced in a study of blood T cells in healthy people across ages. Primers used in a second PCR of roughly 6 to 12 cycles were a sample-barcoded 5' primer and a J-beta primer mix. Each CDR3 protein is one row after TCRdb ran MiXCR on the 5' RACE reads. The table has 850,000 to 1,100,000 distinct CDR3 sequences, 35% to 45% seen once. What was sequenced was blood. The receptors were sampled from a man younger than 30 in good health.

The chain has TRBV6-5 and TRBJ2-2; the D call may be TRBD1 or TRBD2 (6 bases each). Germline lookup yields CDR1 MNHEY and CDR2 SVGAGI. The CDR3 extends over 14 amino acids. Trimming stripped 10 bases from V and 2 bases from J, with 14 bases between. The CDR3 sequence: CATRGQLNTGELFF. The CDR3 coding sequence is TGTGCCACTCGGGGGCAGCTCAACACCGGGGAGCTGTTTTTT.

In regard to this clonotype: At one end the junction does not follow the germline gene, possibly because of a read error. The chain couples TRBV20-1 to TRBJ2-5; unclear D gene. The length of the CDR3 is 12 residues. Germline V lookup: CDR1 DFQATT, CDR2 SNEGSKA (reference sequence). The CDR3 loop is CSAREQGKTRYF. The CDR3 bases are TGCAGTGCTAGGGAACAAGGGAAGACCCGGTACTTC.

The chain has TRBV20-1 and TRBJ1-4; D uncertain. V was pared by 6 bases and J by 3 bases, with 8 bases between. CDR1 is DFQATT and CDR2 is SNEGSKA in the germline V gene (reference sequence). The CDR3 is 12 residues long. The CDR3 bases are TGCAGTGCCAGAAGGGCTAATGAAAAACTGTTTTTT. Protein: CSARRANEKLFF.

This clonotype is judged medium-sized. This chain links TRBV24-1 with TRBJ2-1, with 14 bases lining up with TRBD2. V gave up 9 bases and J gave up 6 bases; unmatched junction bases: 3. Germline V lookup: CDR1 KGHDR, CDR2 SFDVKD. This CDR3 region has 14 residues. The CDR3 coding sequence is TGTGCCACCGGACTAGCGGGGGGCGGCAATGAGCAGTTCTTC. Translated, it gives CATGLAGGGNEQFF.

In this sample, this clonotype turned up a few times. The V and J genes are TRBV12-3 or TRBV12-4 and TRBJ1-2; 9 bases line up with TRBD1. The CDR3 is 15 residues long. Trimming took 5 bases from V and 7 from J; bases not matched to a gene: 11. The CDR3 sequence: CASSPGTGYRSGYTF. The CDR3 nucleotides read TGTGCCAGCAGTCCCGGGACAGGGTATAGGTCTGGCTACACCTTC.

Concerning this clonotype: This may be a read error, as it is one base from a much larger clone. V gene TRBV12-5 combines with J gene TRBJ2-3; no clear D. The CDR3 runs to 12 residues. The germline V gene has CDR1 LGHNT and CDR2 FRNRAP. The chain's CDR3 is CASGLVTDSQYF. CDR3 DNA sequence: TGTGCTAGTGGTTTGGTCACAGATTCGCAGTATTTT.

The J gene is TRBJ2-1, the V gene TRBV18; D call uncertain. V was clipped by 5 bases and J by 7 bases, with 15 bases between them. The germline V gene encodes CDR1 KGHSH and CDR2 LQKENI. This CDR3 region has 14 residues. The CDR3 reads CASSAGSPRNEQFF. CDR3 nucleotides: TGTGCCAGCTCAGCCGGGTCCCCTAGGAATGAGCAGTTCTTC.

Only one count was recorded for this clonotype. J is TRBJ2-1 and V is TRBV20-1; D unclear. This CDR3 region has 10 residues. From germline, CDR1 is DFQATT and CDR2 SNEGSKA (reference sequence). V was trimmed by 3 bases and J by 10 bases, leaving 7 bases between them. CDR3 sequence: CSASLGEQFF. In nucleotides, the CDR3 is TGCAGTGCTAGTCTTGGCGAGCAGTTCTTC.

This clonotype was counted only a few times. V usage is TRBV2 and J usage is TRBJ2-3, with D perhaps matching TRBD1 or TRBD2 (5 bases each). CDR1 and CDR2 (germline): SNHLY, FYNNEI. The V end lost 4 bases, the J end lost 4 bases, and 15 bases lay between the germline ends. The CDR3 covers 15 residues. CDR3 DNA sequence: TGTGCCAGCAGTGCATTGGGGGTGGCCCCAGATACGCAGTATTTT. Its protein product is CASSALGVAPDTQYF.

This clonotype was seen repeatedly, ten times or more. The gene calls are TRBV5-1 and TRBJ2-3; D remains ambiguous. The CDR3 is made up of 14 amino acids. CDR1 is SGHRS and CDR2 is YFSETQ in the germline V gene. Deletions cut 0 bases from V and 0 bases from J, with 5 bases between. CDR3 in amino acids: CASSLEPSTDTQYF. The CDR3 bases are TGCGCCAGCAGCTTGGAGCCTAGCACAGATACGCAGTATTTT.

Here the CDR3 reads CSATRPNRGRGAEAFF. CDR3 bases: TGCAGTGCTACAAGGCCGAACAGGGGACGTGGCGCTGAAGCTTTCTTT. The chain carries TRBV20-1 and TRBJ1-1, with 7 nucleotides matching TRBD1. V lost 4 bases to trimming and J lost 6 bases; unmatched junction nucleotides: 17. CDR1 is DFQATT and CDR2 is SNEGSKA in the germline V gene (reference sequence). This CDR3 has 16 residues.

The rearrangement uses TRBV6-1 and TRBJ1-4; a weak D match, TRBD1 (5 bases). This CDR3 is 14 amino acids long. Germline V gene lookup returns CDR1 MNHNS and CDR2 SASEGT. Between the trimmed V and J ends, which lost 6 bases and 4 bases, there was a span of 12 bases. The CDR3 DNA is TGTGCCAGCAGCGAGGGACCACTTAATGAAAAACTGTTTTTT. Translation: CASSEGPLNEKLFF.

The chain is built from TRBV7-9 and TRBJ1-4; 7 bases agree with TRBD1. Germline CDR1 SEHNR, CDR2 FQNEAQ (reference sequence). V shed 5 bases, J shed 4 bases, and the junction held 7 bases outside the gene matches. The CDR3 has 15 residues. The CDR3 DNA follows: TGTGCCAGCAGCGAAGGACAGGCCTATAATGAAAAACTGTTTTTT. The encoded protein is CASSEGQAYNEKLFF.

Concerning this clonotype itself: A much bigger clone sits one base away, suggesting this may be a read error. The CDR3 reads CANSLAGDNQPQHF. The CDR3 DNA reads as TGCGCCAACAGCTTGGCTGGGGATAATCAGCCCCAGCATTTT. The J gene is TRBJ1-5, the V gene TRBV5-1; D gene uncertain. Germline CDR1 SGHRS, CDR2 YFSETQ. CDR3 length equals 14 residues.